A single sample is the source of the 19 T cell receptor beta chains below, sequenced in a study of blood T cell repertoires in COVID-19. Here immunoSEQ multiplex PCR was the method, and the copy in TCRdb shows in-frame clones only, minus some. This table has just under 85,000 clones, about 83% appearing once. Sequencing used peripheral blood. Receptor source: a woman older than 75 with acute or convalescent COVID-19.

The chain carries TRBV6-5 and TRBJ2-5; 8 bases agree with TRBD2. Germline trimming cut 8 bases from V and 5 bases from J; bases unmatched to any gene: 10. This CDR3 spans 14 amino acids. Germline V lookup: CDR1 MNHEY, CDR2 SVGAGI. CDR3 nucleotides: TGTGCCAGCTCGACTAGCGCGACCTGGGAGACCCAGTACTTC. Protein sequence: CASSTSATWETQYF.

The rearrangement joins TRBV11-2 to TRBJ2-2; D not certain. The CDR3 loop spans 14 amino acids. Deletions cut 3 bases from V and 3 bases from J, with 8 bases between. CDR1 and CDR2 (germline): SGHAT, FQNNGV. The CDR3 sequence: CASSFDTDTGELFF. DNA of the CDR3: TGTGCCAGCAGCTTTGATACGGACACCGGGGAGCTGTTTTTT.

V gene TRBV19 combines with J gene TRBJ1-5; weak D call: TRBD1 (6 bases). Trimming stripped 1 base from V and 3 bases from J, with 10 bases between. The CDR3 totals 15 residues. Germline loops: CDR1 LNHDA, CDR2 SQIVND (reference sequence). The CDR3 loop is CASSIGQASNQPQHF. In nucleotides, the CDR3 is TGTGCCAGTAGTATAGGACAGGCTTCCAATCAGCCCCAGCATTTT.

This clone was seen only a few times. V usage is TRBV11-2 and J usage is TRBJ2-7, with D uncertain. The CDR3 spans 15 residues. The germline V gene has CDR1 SGHAT and CDR2 FQNNGV. The germline V and J ends were trimmed by 2 bases and 7 bases, with 18 bases remaining between them. Written as DNA, the CDR3 is TGTGCCAGCAGCTTAACCTCCCTAAGTTTTGTTGAGCAGTACTTC. It codes for CASSLTSLSFVEQYF.

This clone was counted a few times. This chain uses TRBV10-3 with TRBJ2-5; 7 bases agree with TRBD1. There are 15 residues in the CDR3. Germline assignment: CDR1 ENHRY and CDR2 SYGVKD. V lost 6 bases and J lost 2; bases outside the gene matches: 9. The DNA of the CDR3 is TGTGCCATCAGCACGGGACAGAGCTCTCAAGAGACCCAGTACTTC. Residues: CAISTGQSSQETQYF.

V is TRBV6-5 and J is TRBJ1-1, with 8 bases that match TRBD1. CDR3 size: 12 residues. J gave up 5 bases and V 6 bases, and 2 bases lay outside the gene matches. Germline CDR1 is MNHEY and CDR2 is SVGAGI. CDR3 nucleotides: TGTGCCAGCAGAACAGGGGGGACTGAAGCTTTCTTT. Translating it yields CASRTGGTEAFF.

The J gene is TRBJ1-1, the V gene TRBV14, with D unclear. CDR1 and CDR2 (germline): SGHDN, FVKESK. The CDR3 length is 14 residues. V dropped 2 bases and J dropped 4 bases, with 11 bases sitting between them. CDR3 sequence (DNA): TGTGCCAGCAGCCAACAAACCCGGGGCACTGAAGCTTTCTTT. Encoded protein: CASSQQTRGTEAFF.

Only a few counts were recorded for this clone. The CDR3 DNA reads TGTGCCAGCAGCTTAACGGCTAGCGGCTTCTCCTACGAGCAGTACTTC. It yields the protein CASSLTASGFSYEQYF. This chain connects TRBV7-2 to TRBJ2-7; 7 bases agree with TRBD2. V gave up 2 bases and J gave up 0 bases; unmatched junction bases: 7. The length of the CDR3 is 16 residues. From germline, CDR1 is SGHTA and CDR2 FQGNSA.

The genes are TRBV6-5 and TRBJ1-5; 8 nucleotides match TRBD1. The V gene end was trimmed by 6 bases and the J gene end by 5 bases; junction bases not matched to a gene: 9. Germline V gene sequence: CDR1 MNHEY, CDR2 SVGAGI. The CDR3 sequence is 15 residues long. The CDR3 DNA reads TGTGCCAGCAGCTTAGACAGGGGAGCGTATCAGCCCCAGCATTTT. This sequence encodes CASSLDRGAYQPQHF.

The chain couples TRBV5-1 to TRBJ1-2; D is undetermined. Germline V gene sequence: CDR1 SGHRS, CDR2 YFSETQ. The CDR3 loop spans 14 amino acids. Trimming took 1 base from V and 6 from J, leaving 13 bases between them. In DNA form, the CDR3 reads TGCGCCAGCAGCTTGTCTGACGGGTACGATGGCTACACCTTC. This translates into CASSLSDGYDGYTF.

The rearrangement uses TRBV7-2 and TRBJ2-5; the match to TRBD2 covers 8 bases. There are 15 residues in the CDR3. Germline V lookup: CDR1 SGHTA, CDR2 FQGNSA. V dropped 0 bases and J dropped 4; count of bases not matched to a gene: 4. Here the CDR3 DNA reads TGTGCCAGCAGCTTAGCGTGGGGACTAGGAGAGACCCAGTACTTC. Amino acids: CASSLAWGLGETQYF.

The V call is TRBV6-4, the J call TRBJ2-3, with a possible D match to TRBD2 (6 bases). The V and J ends lost 9 bases and 6 bases respectively, with 13 bases between them. This CDR3 contains 12 residues. Germline V gene lookup returns CDR1 MRHNA and CDR2 SNTAGT. CDR3 residues: CASWRARDTQYF. The CDR3 DNA reads as TGTGCCAGTTGGAGGGCCCGGGATACGCAGTATTTT.

The genes are TRBV19 and TRBJ1-5, with D possibly matching TRBD1 (6 bases). CDR1 LNHDA and CDR2 SQIVND come from the germline V gene (reference sequence). This CDR3 has 17 residues. V shed 5 bases and J shed 2 bases, with 19 bases lying between them. This CDR3 reads CASSGRRGGEGNQPQHF. CDR3 nucleotides: TGTGCCAGTAGTGGTCGAAGGGGGGGAGAGGGCAATCAGCCCCAGCATTTT.

This clone has just one count. The V call is TRBV10-3, the J call TRBJ2-5; 10 bases are a match to TRBD2. The V and J ends lost 3 bases and 5 bases, in that order; junction bases with no gene match: 6. Germline V gene data show CDR1 as ENHRY and CDR2 as SYGVKD. CDR3 length: 15 residues. The CDR3 nucleotides read TGTGCCATCAGTGATAGAGCGGGAGGGTGGGAGACCCAGTACTTC. Protein product: CAISDRAGGWETQYF.

This sequence joins TRBV19 and TRBJ2-7; 9 bases are a match to TRBD2. CDR1 is LNHDA, CDR2 SQIVND, per germline (reference sequence). V lost 7 bases, J lost 3 bases, and 7 bases stayed unmatched. CDR3 size: 14 residues. CDR3 protein: CASNIGTSHYEQYF. The DNA of the CDR3 is TGTGCCAGTAACATCGGGACTAGCCACTACGAGCAGTACTTC.

The rearrangement links TRBV28 to TRBJ2-1; D is possibly TRBD2 (6 bases). Germline V lookup: CDR1 MDHEN, CDR2 SYDVKM. Trimming cost V 4 bases and J 2 bases, with 18 bases left between them. This CDR3 comprises 17 residues. The DNA of the CDR3 is TGTGCCAGCAGTTCCCCCCTCGGGGGAGTAGCCTACAATGAGCAGTTCTTC. Translated: CASSSPLGGVAYNEQFF.

This clone was detected only once. The rearrangement links TRBV6-5 to TRBJ1-2, with D hard to call. The germline V gene encodes CDR1 MNHEY and CDR2 SVGAGI. CDR3 size: 13 residues. V was trimmed by 6 bases and J by 0 bases, leaving 8 bases between them. Here the CDR3 DNA reads TGTGCCAGCAGAAGCAGCGCTAACTATGGCTACACCTTC. This codes for CASRSSANYGYTF.

The chain carries TRBV4-2 and TRBJ1-4; tentatively, D is TRBD1 (5 bases). V lost 0 bases and J 7 bases, leaving 12 bases between the germline ends. The CDR3 runs 15 residues. Per the germline V gene, CDR1 is LGHNA and CDR2 is YNFKEQ. Written as DNA, the CDR3 is TGTGCCAGCAGCCAAGATGGGCAGGGTTCTGAAAAACTGTTTTTT. Residues: CASSQDGQGSEKLFF.

The CDR3 sequence: CASSYDRNQPQHF. In nucleotides, the CDR3 is TGTGCCAGCAGTTACGACAGAAATCAGCCCCAGCATTTT. The chain combines TRBV6-6 with TRBJ1-5; weak D call: TRBD1 (5 bases). Deletions cut 2 bases from V and 4 bases from J, with 6 bases between. The CDR3 has 13 residues. The germline V gene has CDR1 MNHNY and CDR2 SVGAGI (reference sequence).